The 9 T cell receptor beta chains below all came from one sample that was sequenced in a study of blood T cell repertoires in COVID-19. Produced via immunoSEQ multiplex PCR; TCRdb's table is partial and in-frame only. The data contain more than 85,000 clones, approximately 88% of them singletons. The source material was peripheral blood. The receptors come from a woman in her 70s with acute or convalescent COVID-19.

V usage is TRBV5-4 and J usage is TRBJ1-3; 8 bases line up with TRBD1. The CDR3 contains 16 residues. With 0 bases clipped from V and 0 bases from J, the junction kept 2 bases outside the gene matches. Germline-derived CDR1 and CDR2 are SGHNT and YYREEE (reference sequence). CDR3 in amino acids: CASSLDGTGSGNTIYF. CDR3 nucleotides: TGTGCCAGCAGCTTGGACGGGACAGGCTCTGGAAACACCATATATTTT.

About this clone: At one end, the junction sequence differs from germline, possibly due to a read error. The chain uses TRBV7-6 and TRBJ2-2; 9 nucleotides align to TRBD2. Looked up from germline, CDR1 is SGHVS and CDR2 is FNYEAQ. CDR3 length equals 14 residues. CDR3 nucleotide sequence: TGTGCCAGCAGCCTAGCGGGGCCCACCGGGGAGCTGTTTTTT. Its protein product is CASSLAGPTGELFF.

The genes are TRBV5-4 and TRBJ1-3; D remains ambiguous. Germline lookup yields CDR1 SGHNT and CDR2 YYREEE (reference sequence). V was clipped by 4 bases and J by 0 bases, with 8 bases between them. The CDR3 totals 14 residues. This CDR3 is CASSLESSGNTIYF. CDR3 DNA: TGTGCCAGCAGCCTAGAGAGCTCTGGAAACACCATATATTTT.

The chain uses TRBV11-2 and TRBJ2-6; D not resolved. CDR1 and CDR2 (germline): SGHAT, FQNNGV. V was pared by 1 base and J by 0 bases, with 4 bases between. There are 15 residues in the CDR3. In nucleotides, the CDR3 is TGTGCCAGCAGCTTAGTTTACTCTGGGGCCAACGTCCTGACTTTC. Amino acids: CASSLVYSGANVLTF.

The V gene is TRBV5-4, the J gene TRBJ1-1; TRBD1 matches 10 bases. V trimming: 4 bases; J trimming: 2 bases; junction bases outside the gene matches: 5. CDR1 is SGHNT, CDR2 YYREEE, per germline (reference sequence). The CDR3 totals 15 residues. The CDR3 DNA follows: TGTGCCAGCAGCGTGGGACAGGGGCGTAACACTGAAGCTTTCTTT. Protein product: CASSVGQGRNTEAFF.

The chain recombines TRBV5-5 with TRBJ1-4; TRBD1 is a possible D gene (5 bases). This CDR3 region has 18 residues. CDR1 is SGHKS, CDR2 YYEKEE, per germline (reference sequence). Trimming took 4 bases from V and 7 from J, leaving 26 bases between them. The CDR3 sequence: CASSPVIPSRQYGEKLFF. The DNA of the CDR3 is TGTGCCAGCAGCCCCGTAATCCCTTCCCGACAGTACGGTGAAAAACTGTTTTTT.

This clone came up a few times. This chain connects TRBV28 to TRBJ1-1, with no clear D. The CDR3 length is 14 residues. Germline V CDR1 and CDR2: MDHEN, SYDVKM. The V gene lost 2 bases and the J gene lost 4 bases, with 11 bases spanning the gap. Written as DNA, the CDR3 is TGTGCCAGCAGTTTAGTCGGGAGGGCCACTGAAGCTTTCTTT. Translating gives CASSLVGRATEAFF.

The V call is TRBV4-1, the J call TRBJ2-2; D is undetermined. The CDR3 spans 13 residues. The V and J ends lost 3 bases and 7 bases respectively, with 9 bases between them. Germline lookup yields CDR1 MGHRA and CDR2 YSYEKL. Here the CDR3 reads CASSQRLGGELFF. The CDR3 DNA follows: TGCGCCAGCAGCCAGAGGCTGGGCGGGGAGCTGTTTTTT.

The gene calls are TRBV20-1 and TRBJ1-2; D remains unclear. The V gene's germline CDR1 is DFQATT and CDR2 SNEGSKA (reference sequence). The CDR3 consists of 12 residues. Between the trimmed V and J ends, which lost 3 bases and 4 bases, there was a span of 9 bases. The CDR3: CSASRGSYGYTF. CDR3 coding DNA: TGCAGTGCTAGTCGAGGGTCCTATGGCTACACCTTC.